These T cell receptor beta chains were read from a single sample in a study of shared clonotypes between healthy human individuals. The assay was immunoSEQ multiplex PCR, and TCRdb's table has in-frame clones only and misses some. The table records 550,000 to 600,000 clones, 95% to 98% of them present only once. The material sequenced was naive CD8+ T cells sorted from blood. The receptor set was obtained from a young man in good health. Each CDR3 is given with its conserved first and last residue. Fields, in order: CDR3 length, V gene, clone size, D gene, J gene, CDR3 DNA, CDR3 protein. A D gene is named only where the DNA matches it firmly. For some rows the clone size is stated as once, few or many, or as a class when expanded; others skip it.

14	TRBV23-1	-	-	TRBJ2-7	TGCGCCAGCAGCCCCCTCCGGGGAGTCTACGAGCAGTACTTC	CASSPLRGVYEQYF
17	TRBV13	-	-	TRBJ2-3	TGTGCCAGCAGCTTAGTTGCAGCGGGCTCGGCACAAGATACGCAGTATTTT	CASSLVAAGSAQDTQYF
17	TRBV7-8	-	TRBD2	TRBJ2-1	TGTGCCAGCAGCTTAGACCCCCCGGGACTAGCGGACAATGAGCAGTTCTTC	CASSLDPPGLADNEQFF
13	TRBV7-9	-	-	TRBJ2-6	TGTGCCAGCAGGGGCTCTGGGGCCAACGTCCTGACTTTC	CASRGSGANVLTF
12	TRBV5-1	-	-	TRBJ1-1	TGCGCCGGGGACATTCCGAACACTGAAGCTTTCTTT	CAGDIPNTEAFF
15	TRBV19	-	-	TRBJ1-2	TGTGCCAGTAGTTTCGAAGGCTCCCCACTACGTGGCTACACCTTC	CASSFEGSPLRGYTF
12	TRBV2	-	-	TRBJ2-1	TGTGCCAGCGTGCCGATAGGCAGGGGGCAGTTCTTC	CASVPIGRGQFF
14	TRBV2	-	-	TRBJ2-7	TGTGCCAGCATCGGCGGTCAGGGCCCCTACGAGCAGTACTTC	CASIGGQGPYEQYF
14	TRBV9	-	TRBD2	TRBJ2-7	TGTGCCAGCAGCGAGGGGACTAGGTACTACGAGCAGTACTTC	CASSEGTRYYEQYF
15	TRBV4-1	-	TRBD2	TRBJ2-7	TGCGCCAGCAGCCAAGAGGGCCTAGCGGGCTACGAGCAGTACTTC	CASSQEGLAGYEQYF
19	TRBV7-9	once	TRBD2	TRBJ2-3	TGTGCCAGCAGCCCAAGGGGCACTAGCGGGACCTTCCCCACAGATACGCAGTATTTT	CASSPRGTSGTFPTDTQYF
13	TRBV4-1	-	-	TRBJ2-1	TGCGCCAGCAGCCCAGGCCCGGGGGATGAGCAGTTCTTC	CASSPGPGDEQFF
14	TRBV9	-	-	TRBJ1-4	TGTGCCAGCAGCGTAGGAGGTTTGGGGGAAAAACTGTTTTTT	CASSVGGLGEKLFF
15	TRBV27	-	TRBD1	TRBJ2-1	TGTGCCAGCAGTTCCCTCCAGGGGGCCTACAATGAGCAGTTCTTC	CASSSLQGAYNEQFF
16	TRBV27	-	TRBD2	TRBJ2-2	TGTGCCAGCAGACCAACTCTAGCGGGAGACGTCGGGGAGCTGTTTTTT	CASRPTLAGDVGELFF
10	TRBV19	-	-	TRBJ1-5	TGTGCCAGTACCGGTCAGCCCCAGCATTTT	CASTGQPQHF
14	TRBV19	-	TRBD1	TRBJ2-1	TGTGCCAGTAGTATTGGGGGACAGGGTTACGAGCAGTTCTTC	CASSIGGQGYEQFF
14	TRBV10-3	-	TRBD1	TRBJ1-1	TGTGCCATCAGTGCGTATCCTGACAGGGCGCACGCTTTCTTT	CAISAYPDRAHAFF
17	TRBV27	-	TRBD2	TRBJ2-1	TGTGCCAGCAGCAAATCTTTGACTAGCCTTCCCTACAATGAGCAGTTCTTC	CASSKSLTSLPYNEQFF
16	TRBV4-3	-	TRBD2	TRBJ2-7	TGCGCCAGCAGCCAATCAGCGGGAGGGCCCACCTACGAGCAGTACTTC	CASSQSAGGPTYEQYF
13	TRBV27	-	-	TRBJ2-7	TGTGCCAGCAGGGACTTCCTTGGGTACGAGCAGTACTTC	CASRDFLGYEQYF
15	TRBV19	-	-	TRBJ2-1	TGTGCCAGTAGTATAGTTAGAGGAACGGTGGATGAGCAGTTCTTC	CASSIVRGTVDEQFF
11	TRBV5-1	few	-	TRBJ2-2	TGCGCCAGCAGCTTTTCCGGGGAGCTGTTTTTT	CASSFSGELFF
14	TRBV15	-	TRBD1	TRBJ2-1	TGTGCCACCAGCGGCGGGACAGGGTTCAATGAGCAGTTCTTC	CATSGGTGFNEQFF
11	TRBV7-9	-	-	TRBJ2-2	TGTGCCAGCGGGGGATCCGGGGAGCTGTTTTTT	CASGGSGELFF
13	TRBV4-3	-	-	TRBJ2-2	TGCGCCAGCAGCCAAGCCGGGACCGGGGAGCTGTTTTTT	CASSQAGTGELFF